Here is one TCR beta chain with its context. Its antigen is unidentified. Produced via immunoSEQ multiplex PCR; TCRdb's table is partial and in-frame only. This sample carries some 120,000 clones, 88% of them seen once, and the ten largest clones take nearly 6%. The source of the sample is a study of radiation and T cells in renal cell carcinoma. About the research overall: Nephrectomy followed 15 Gy stereotactic body radiation by 4 weeks.

There are 15 residues in the CDR3. Losses at the gene ends were 7 bases for V and 4 bases for J; bases not matched to a gene: 12. Looked up from germline, CDR1 is MNHEY and CDR2 is SMNVEV (reference sequence). Sample time point: blood 2 weeks post-SBRT. Treatment given: 15 Gy SBRT to primary tumor, nephrectomy 4 weeks later. This renal cell carcinoma was of the clear cell type. Findings and caveats of the study: Top tumor clonotypes rose in blood 2 weeks post-radiation, then contracted. No pretreatment tumor biopsies were available for baseline clonotypes.

Material: blood, obtained from a patient whose treatment included radiotherapy and nephrectomy. The chain employs TRBV27 and TRBJ1-2; TRBD1 matches 7 bases. This receptor was identified in a woman aged 70 to 79 with renal cell carcinoma. The CDR3 nucleotides are TGTGCCAGCAAAACCCCACGGGAGGGGGCCTATGGCTACACCTTC. Its translation is CASKTPREGAYGYTF.